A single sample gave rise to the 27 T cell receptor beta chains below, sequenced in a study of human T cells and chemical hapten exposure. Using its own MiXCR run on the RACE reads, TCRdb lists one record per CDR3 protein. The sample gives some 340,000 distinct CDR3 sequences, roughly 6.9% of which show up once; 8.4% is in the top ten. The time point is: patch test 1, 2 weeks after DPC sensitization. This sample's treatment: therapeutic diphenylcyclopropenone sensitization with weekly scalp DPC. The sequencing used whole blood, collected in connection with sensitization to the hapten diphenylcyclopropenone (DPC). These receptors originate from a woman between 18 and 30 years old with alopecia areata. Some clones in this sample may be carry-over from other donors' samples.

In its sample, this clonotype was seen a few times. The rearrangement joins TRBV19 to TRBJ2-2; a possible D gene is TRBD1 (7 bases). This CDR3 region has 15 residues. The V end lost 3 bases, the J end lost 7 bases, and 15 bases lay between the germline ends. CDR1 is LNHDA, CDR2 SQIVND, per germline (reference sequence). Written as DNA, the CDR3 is TGTGCCAGTAGTATCCAGGGGGGACGGAACGGGGAGCTGTTTTTT. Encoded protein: CASSIQGGRNGELFF.

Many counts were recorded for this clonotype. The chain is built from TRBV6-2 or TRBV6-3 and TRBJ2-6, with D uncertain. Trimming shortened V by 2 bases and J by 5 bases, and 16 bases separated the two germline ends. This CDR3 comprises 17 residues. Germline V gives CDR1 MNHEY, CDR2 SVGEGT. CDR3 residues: CASSYLAQRVRANVLTF. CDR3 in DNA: TGTGCCAGCAGTTACCTCGCCCAACGGGTTAGGGCCAACGTCCTGACTTTC.

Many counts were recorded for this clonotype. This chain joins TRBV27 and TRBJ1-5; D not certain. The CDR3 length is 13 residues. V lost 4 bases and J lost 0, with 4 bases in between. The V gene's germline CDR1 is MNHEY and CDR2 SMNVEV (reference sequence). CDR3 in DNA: TGTGCCAGCAGTTCACATAGCAATCAGCCCCAGCATTTT. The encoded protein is CASSSHSNQPQHF.

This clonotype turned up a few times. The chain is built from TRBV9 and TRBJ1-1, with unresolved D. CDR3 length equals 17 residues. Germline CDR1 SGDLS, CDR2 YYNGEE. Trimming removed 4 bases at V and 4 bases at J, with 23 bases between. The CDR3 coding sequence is TGTGCCAGCAGCCGAAGTTGGGGTGGAGGGCCCGGCACTGAAGCTTTCTTT. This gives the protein CASSRSWGGGPGTEAFF.

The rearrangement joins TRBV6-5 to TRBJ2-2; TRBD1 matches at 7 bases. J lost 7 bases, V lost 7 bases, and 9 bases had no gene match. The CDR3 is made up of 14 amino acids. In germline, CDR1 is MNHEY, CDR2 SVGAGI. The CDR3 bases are TGTGCCAGCAACGAAGTTACAGGGGTCGGGGAGCTGTTTTTT. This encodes CASNEVTGVGELFF.

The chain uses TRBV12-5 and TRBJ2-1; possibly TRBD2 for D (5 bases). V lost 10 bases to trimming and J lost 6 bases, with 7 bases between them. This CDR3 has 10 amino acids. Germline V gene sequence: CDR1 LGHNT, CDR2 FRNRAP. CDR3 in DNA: TGTGCTACCCGGGGCAATGAGCAGTTCTTC. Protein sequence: CATRGNEQFF.

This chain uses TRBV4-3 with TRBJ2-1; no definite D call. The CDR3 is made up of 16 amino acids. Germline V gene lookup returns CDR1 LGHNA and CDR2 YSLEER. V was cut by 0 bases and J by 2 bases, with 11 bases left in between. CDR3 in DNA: TGCGCCAGCAGCCAAGATGCCGACTTACCCTACAATGAGCAGTTCTTC. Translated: CASSQDADLPYNEQFF.

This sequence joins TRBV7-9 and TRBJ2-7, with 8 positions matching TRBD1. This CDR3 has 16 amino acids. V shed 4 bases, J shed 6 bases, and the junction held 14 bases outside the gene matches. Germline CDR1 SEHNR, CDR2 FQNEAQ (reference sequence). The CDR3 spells CASSSYRGEVVTEQYF. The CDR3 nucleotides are TGTGCCAGCAGCTCTTACAGGGGGGAGGTAGTCACCGAGCAGTACTTC.

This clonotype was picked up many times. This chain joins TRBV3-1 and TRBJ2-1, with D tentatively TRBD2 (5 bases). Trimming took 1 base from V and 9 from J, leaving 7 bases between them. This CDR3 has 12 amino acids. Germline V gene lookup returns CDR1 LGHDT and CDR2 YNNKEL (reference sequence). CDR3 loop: CASSQAGFEQFF. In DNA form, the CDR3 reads TGTGCCAGCAGCCAAGCGGGATTTGAGCAGTTCTTC.

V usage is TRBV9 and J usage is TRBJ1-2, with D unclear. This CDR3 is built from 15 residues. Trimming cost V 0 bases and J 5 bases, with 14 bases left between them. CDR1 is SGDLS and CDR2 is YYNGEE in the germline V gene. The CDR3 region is CASSVGILADYGYTF. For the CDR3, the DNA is TGTGCCAGCAGCGTAGGGATACTTGCCGATTATGGCTACACCTTC.

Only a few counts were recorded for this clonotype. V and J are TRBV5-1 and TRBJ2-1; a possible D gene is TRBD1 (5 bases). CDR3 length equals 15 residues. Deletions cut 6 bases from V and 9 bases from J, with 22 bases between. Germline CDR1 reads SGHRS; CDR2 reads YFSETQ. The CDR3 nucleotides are TGCGCCAGCAACGTGCCCGAAAAAGGCGACAGTGAGCAGTTCTTC. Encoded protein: CASNVPEKGDSEQFF.

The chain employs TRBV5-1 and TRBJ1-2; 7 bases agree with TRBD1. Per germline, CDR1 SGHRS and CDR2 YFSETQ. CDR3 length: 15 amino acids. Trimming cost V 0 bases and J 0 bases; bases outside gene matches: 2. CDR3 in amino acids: CASSLGQGSNYGYTF. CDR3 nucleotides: TGCGCCAGCAGCTTGGGACAGGGTTCTAACTATGGCTACACCTTC.

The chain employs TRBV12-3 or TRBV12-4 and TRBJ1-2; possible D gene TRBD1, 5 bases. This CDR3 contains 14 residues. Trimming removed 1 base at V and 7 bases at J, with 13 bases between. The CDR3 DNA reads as TGTGCCAGCAGTTTAGGGGAAGGGACCAGTGGCTACACCTTC. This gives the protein CASSLGEGTSGYTF.

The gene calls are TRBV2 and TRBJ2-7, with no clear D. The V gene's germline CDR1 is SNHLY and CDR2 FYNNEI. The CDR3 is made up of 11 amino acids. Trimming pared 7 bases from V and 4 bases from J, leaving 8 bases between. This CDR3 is CASMGSYEQYF. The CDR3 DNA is TGTGCCAGCATGGGGTCGTACGAGCAGTACTTC.

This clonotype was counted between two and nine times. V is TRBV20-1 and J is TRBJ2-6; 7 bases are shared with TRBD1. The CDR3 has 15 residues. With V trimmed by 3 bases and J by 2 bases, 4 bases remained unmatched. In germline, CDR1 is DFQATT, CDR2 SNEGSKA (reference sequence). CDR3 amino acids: CSASKGAAGANVLTF. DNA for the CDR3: TGCAGTGCTAGTAAGGGGGCGGCTGGGGCCAACGTCCTGACTTTC.

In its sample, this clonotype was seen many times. CDR3 in DNA: TGCAGCGTTGATCCTCTTACCGGGACACACCTGGGAAATGAGCAGTTCTTC. Translating gives CSVDPLTGTHLGNEQFF. J is TRBJ2-1 and V is TRBV29-1; weak D call: TRBD1 (6 bases). The CDR3 sequence is 17 residues long. V was shortened by 3 bases and J by 7 bases, with 25 bases between the two germline ends. CDR1 and CDR2 (germline): SQVTM, ANQGSEA.

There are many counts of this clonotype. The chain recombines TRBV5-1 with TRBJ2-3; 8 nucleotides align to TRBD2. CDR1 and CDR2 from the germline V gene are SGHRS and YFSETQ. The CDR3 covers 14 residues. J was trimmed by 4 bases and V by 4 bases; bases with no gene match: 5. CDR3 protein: CASSVLAEADTQYF. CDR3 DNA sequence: TGCGCCAGCAGCGTACTAGCGGAGGCAGATACGCAGTATTTT.

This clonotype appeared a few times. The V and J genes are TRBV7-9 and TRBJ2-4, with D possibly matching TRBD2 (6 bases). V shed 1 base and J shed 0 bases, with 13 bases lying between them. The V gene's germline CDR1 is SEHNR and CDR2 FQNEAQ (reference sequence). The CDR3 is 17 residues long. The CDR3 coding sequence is TGTGCCAGCAGCTTAGTAGGTCAGGGACTAGCCAAAAACATTCAGTACTTC. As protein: CASSLVGQGLAKNIQYF.

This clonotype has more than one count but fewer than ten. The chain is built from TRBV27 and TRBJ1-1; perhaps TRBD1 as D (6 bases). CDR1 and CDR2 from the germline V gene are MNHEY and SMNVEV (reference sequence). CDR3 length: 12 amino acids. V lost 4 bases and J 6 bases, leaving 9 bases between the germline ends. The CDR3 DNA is TGTGCCAGCAGTTCCAGGGGATCTGAAGCTTTCTTT. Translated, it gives CASSSRGSEAFF.

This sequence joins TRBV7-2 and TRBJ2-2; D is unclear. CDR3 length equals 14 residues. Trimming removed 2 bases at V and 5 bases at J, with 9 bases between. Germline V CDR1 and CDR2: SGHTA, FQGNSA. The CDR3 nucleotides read TGTGCCAGCAGCTTACCGATTGGAACCGGGGAGCTGTTTTTT. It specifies CASSLPIGTGELFF.

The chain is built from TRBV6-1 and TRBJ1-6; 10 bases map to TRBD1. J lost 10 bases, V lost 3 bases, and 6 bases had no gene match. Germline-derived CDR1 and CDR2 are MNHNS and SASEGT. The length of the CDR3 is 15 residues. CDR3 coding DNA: TGTGCCAGCAGTGATCAGGGACAGGGGTACTCACCCCTCCACTTT. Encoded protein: CASSDQGQGYSPLHF.

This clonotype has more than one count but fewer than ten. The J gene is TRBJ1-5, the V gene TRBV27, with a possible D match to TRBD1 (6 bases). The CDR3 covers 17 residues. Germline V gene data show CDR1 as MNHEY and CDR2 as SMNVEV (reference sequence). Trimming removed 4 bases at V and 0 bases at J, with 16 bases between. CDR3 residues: CASSSRLRTDSNQPQHF. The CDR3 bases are TGTGCCAGCAGTTCGCGTCTGAGGACAGATAGCAATCAGCCCCAGCATTTT.

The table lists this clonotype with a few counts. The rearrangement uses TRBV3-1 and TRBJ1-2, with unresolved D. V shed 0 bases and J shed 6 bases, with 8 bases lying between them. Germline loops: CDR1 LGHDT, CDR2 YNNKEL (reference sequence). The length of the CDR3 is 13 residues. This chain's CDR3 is CASSQEGIDGYTF. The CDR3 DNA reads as TGTGCCAGCAGCCAAGAGGGGATCGATGGCTACACCTTC.

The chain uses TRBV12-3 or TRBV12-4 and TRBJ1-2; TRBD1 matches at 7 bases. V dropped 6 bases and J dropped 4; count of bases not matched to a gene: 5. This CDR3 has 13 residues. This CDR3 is CASRRTGIYGYTF. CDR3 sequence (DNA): TGTGCCAGCAGACGGACAGGAATCTATGGCTACACCTTC.

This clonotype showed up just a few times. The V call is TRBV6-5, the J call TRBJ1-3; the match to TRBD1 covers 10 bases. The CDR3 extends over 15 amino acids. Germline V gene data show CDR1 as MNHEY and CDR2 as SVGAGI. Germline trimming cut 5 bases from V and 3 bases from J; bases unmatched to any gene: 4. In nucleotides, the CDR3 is TGTGCCAGCAGTCGACAGGGGGCAAGTGGAAACACCATATATTTT. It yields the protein CASSRQGASGNTIYF.

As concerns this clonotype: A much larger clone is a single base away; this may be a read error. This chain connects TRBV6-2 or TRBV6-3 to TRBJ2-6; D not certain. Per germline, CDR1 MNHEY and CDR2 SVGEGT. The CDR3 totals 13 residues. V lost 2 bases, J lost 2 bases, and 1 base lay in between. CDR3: CASSYAGANVLTF. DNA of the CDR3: TGTGCCAGCAGTTACGCTGGGGCCAACGTCCTGACTTTC.

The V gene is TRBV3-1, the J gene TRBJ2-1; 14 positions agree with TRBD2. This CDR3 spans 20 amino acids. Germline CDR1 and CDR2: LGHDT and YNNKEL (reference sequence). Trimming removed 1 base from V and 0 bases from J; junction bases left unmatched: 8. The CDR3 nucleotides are TGTGCCAGCAGCCAAGGTAGAAGACTAGCGGGGGGGCGCTCCTACAATGAGCAGTTCTTC. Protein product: CASSQGRRLAGGRSYNEQFF.